The next 20 T cell receptor beta chains were all read from a single sample in a study of CD8+ T cells in alopecia areata. Extracted from the samples, RNA was reverse transcribed into cDNA to serve as the sequencing template. Libraries were prepared by immunoSEQ multiplex PCR; TCRdb keeps only in-frame clonotypes and omits some of them. The sample yields roughly 180,000 clones, 50% to 65% seen once. Treatment in this sample: oral pan-JAK inhibitor, 5-10 mg twice daily. The material sequenced was CD8+ T cells sorted from blood, taken at week 24, from a patient treated with tofacitinib. These receptors all stem from a human donor with alopecia areata.

This clone was observed a few times. CDR3 in DNA: TGCGCCAGCAGCCAAGACATGGGCGGAGATACGCAGTATTTT. It yields the protein CASSQDMGGDTQYF. The gene calls are TRBV4-3 and TRBJ2-3; unclear D gene. The germline gives CDR1 LGHNA, CDR2 YSLEER. There are 14 residues in the CDR3. With 0 bases removed from V and 5 bases from J, the gap between germline ends came to 9 bases.

The chain recombines TRBV10-2 with TRBJ2-2, with a weak D call TRBD2 (6 bases). Germline assignment: CDR1 WSHSY and CDR2 SAAADI. CDR3 size: 12 residues. V was shortened by 7 bases and J by 9 bases, with 12 bases between the two germline ends. The CDR3 region is CASIGGKRELFF. Written as DNA, the CDR3 is TGCGCCAGCATTGGGGGGAAACGGGAGCTGTTTTTT.

The rearrangement joins TRBV11-2 to TRBJ2-1; D may be TRBD2 (5 bases). CDR1 is SGHAT and CDR2 is FQNNGV in the germline V gene. This CDR3 region has 13 residues. The V gene lost 2 bases and the J gene lost 6 bases, with 8 bases spanning the gap. CDR3 amino acids: CASSLTAGNEQFF. The CDR3 DNA sequence: TGTGCCAGCAGCTTAACTGCGGGCAATGAGCAGTTCTTC. The full variable domain, completed using reference TRBV11-2 and TRBJ2-1, is EAGVAQSPRYKIIEKRQSVAFWCNPISGHATLYWYQQILGQGPKLLIQFQNNGVVDDSQLPKDRFSAERLKGVDSTLKIQPAKLEDSAVYLCASSLTAGNEQFFGPGTRLTVL.

In this sample, this clone turned up a few times. V and J are TRBV10-3 and TRBJ2-3, with D possibly matching TRBD1 (6 bases). V was pared by 2 bases and J by 2 bases, with 8 bases between. The germline CDR1 and CDR2 sequences are ENHRY and SYGVKD. The CDR3 extends over 14 amino acids. CDR3 sequence reads: CAISEAGDTDTQYF. CDR3 bases: TGTGCCATCAGTGAGGCAGGGGACACAGATACGCAGTATTTT.

The chain links TRBV5-1 to TRBJ2-1; D unresolved. Trimming removed 4 bases from V and 3 bases from J, with 11 bases in between. There are 14 residues in the CDR3. CDR1 SGHRS and CDR2 YFSETQ come from the germline V gene. CDR3 residues: CASSPPRDYNEQFF. The CDR3, as DNA: TGCGCCAGCAGCCCGCCTAGGGACTACAATGAGCAGTTCTTC.

This clone was seen a few times. The J gene is TRBJ2-7, the V gene TRBV27; D is perhaps TRBD1 (5 bases). V dropped 5 bases and J dropped 2 bases, with 10 bases sitting between them. Germline V gene lookup returns CDR1 MNHEY and CDR2 SMNVEV (reference sequence). The CDR3 runs 13 residues. The CDR3 loop is CASSTRVTYEQYF. CDR3 coding DNA: TGTGCCAGCAGTACCAGGGTGACCTACGAGCAGTACTTC.

This clone was observed a handful of times. Other nucleotide sequences from this sample produce the same CDR3. The chain combines TRBV29-1 with TRBJ2-1; 13 positions match TRBD2. In germline, CDR1 is SQVTM, CDR2 ANQGSEA. The V segment lost 5 bases and the J segment 4 bases; nucleotides outside the gene matches: 2. CDR3 length: 14 amino acids. CDR3: CSVRLAGGYNEQFF. CDR3 nucleotide sequence: TGCAGCGTTAGACTAGCGGGGGGATACAATGAGCAGTTCTTC.

The chain employs TRBV19 and TRBJ2-2, with 10 bases fitting TRBD1. V was clipped by 5 bases and J by 6 bases; unmatched bases: 3. CDR3 length equals 14 residues. Germline values: CDR1 LNHDA, CDR2 SQIVND (reference sequence). The CDR3 nucleotides are TGTGCCAGTAGTCCCGGACAGGGGGCCGGGGAGCTGTTTTTT. Its translation is CASSPGQGAGELFF.

This clone has more than one count but fewer than ten. The rearrangement links TRBV11-1 to TRBJ2-5; D is unclear. The germline V gene encodes CDR1 SGHAT and CDR2 FQDESV (reference sequence). The CDR3 sequence is 12 residues long. V shed 1 base and J shed 4 bases, with 4 bases lying between them. For the CDR3, the DNA is TGTGCCAGCAGCTTAGAACGAGAGACCCAGTACTTC. Translated: CASSLERETQYF.

This clone was observed a few times. DNA for the CDR3: TGTGCCAGTAAAGGGGTACAGGGGGCTTCCAAAAACATTCAGTACTTC. Its protein is CASKGVQGASKNIQYF. The V gene is TRBV19, the J gene TRBJ2-4; 9 nucleotides match TRBD1. V shed 7 bases and J 2 bases; nucleotides not matched to a gene: 9. The CDR3 runs to 16 residues. Germline values: CDR1 LNHDA, CDR2 SQIVND (reference sequence).

The V and J genes are TRBV6-5 and TRBJ1-6; D gene ambiguous. The germline gives CDR1 MNHEY, CDR2 SVGAGI. The V end lost 7 bases, the J end lost 5 bases, and 12 bases lay between the germline ends. The CDR3 is 14 amino acids. Here the CDR3 reads CASTPFPDNSPLHF. CDR3 DNA sequence: TGTGCCAGCACCCCCTTCCCAGATAATTCACCCCTCCACTTT.

The genes are TRBV5-1 and TRBJ1-1; no definite D call. The germline V gene encodes CDR1 SGHRS and CDR2 YFSETQ. The ends were cut back, 0 bases at V and 10 bases at J, with 7 bases in the middle. This CDR3 comprises 11 residues. CDR3 region: CASSLGGVAFF. CDR3 DNA sequence: TGCGCCAGCAGCTTGGGCGGTGTAGCTTTCTTT.

This clone was seen more than once but under ten times. V is TRBV6-1 and J is TRBJ2-7, with 7 nucleotides matching TRBD1. V gave up 0 bases and J gave up 2 bases; unmatched junction bases: 4. Looked up from germline, CDR1 is MNHNS and CDR2 is SASEGT. The CDR3 loop spans 15 amino acids. The CDR3 nucleotides are TGTGCCAGCAGTGAAGCGGACAGGAGACCCTACGAGCAGTACTTC. Translating it yields CASSEADRRPYEQYF.

V usage is TRBV4-3 and J usage is TRBJ1-1; D is ambiguous. The CDR3 has 16 amino acids. The germline gives CDR1 LGHNA, CDR2 YSLEER. V was trimmed by 0 bases and J by 4 bases, leaving 15 bases between them. CDR3 residues: CASSQDLVAEPTEAFF. The CDR3, as DNA: TGCGCCAGCAGCCAAGACCTCGTGGCCGAACCCACTGAAGCTTTCTTT.

This chain connects TRBV6-6 to TRBJ2-6; possibly TRBD1 for D (5 bases). Between the trimmed V and J ends, which lost 4 bases and 1 base, there was a span of 8 bases. This CDR3 is 15 amino acids long. From germline, CDR1 is MNHNY and CDR2 SVGAGI (reference sequence). CDR3 DNA sequence: TGTGCCAGCAGTTCCCAGGGATCTGGGGCCAACGTCCTGACTTTC. Translated, it gives CASSSQGSGANVLTF.

The chain carries TRBV5-6 and TRBJ1-1, with a possible D match to TRBD1 (5 bases). Germline-derived CDR1 and CDR2 are SGHDT and YYEEEE. Deletions cut 4 bases from V and 8 bases from J, with 9 bases between. This CDR3 contains 11 residues. CDR3 residues: CASSNSGEAFF. The CDR3 DNA reads TGTGCCAGCAGCAATTCAGGGGAAGCTTTCTTT.

The rearrangement joins TRBV4-1 to TRBJ2-5; 8 positions match TRBD1. The germline V gene has CDR1 MGHRA and CDR2 YSYEKL. V lost 4 bases and J lost 4; bases outside the gene matches: 8. The CDR3 length is 15 residues. This CDR3 reads CASSRSDREGETQYF. For the CDR3, the DNA is TGCGCCAGCAGCCGATCGGACAGGGAAGGAGAGACCCAGTACTTC.

The chain combines TRBV19 with TRBJ2-5, with unresolved D. Trimming left V 4 bases short and J 0 bases short, with 9 bases between. Germline V gene lookup returns CDR1 LNHDA and CDR2 SQIVND (reference sequence). This CDR3 contains 14 residues. CDR3 in DNA: TGTGCCAGTAGTAAAGATAGGGACCAAGAGACCCAGTACTTC. It translates to CASSKDRDQETQYF.

This clone was found a few times. V usage is TRBV5-1 and J usage is TRBJ2-1; 7 nucleotides align to TRBD2. The CDR3 is 18 residues long. V lost 4 bases to trimming and J lost 4 bases; unmatched junction nucleotides: 17. Germline CDR1 reads SGHRS; CDR2 reads YFSETQ. The CDR3 protein is CASSPEFLSGAEYNEQFF. CDR3 DNA sequence: TGCGCCAGCAGCCCCGAATTTCTGAGCGGGGCCGAATACAATGAGCAGTTCTTC. The full variable domain, rest sourced from reference TRBV5-1 and TRBJ2-1, is KAGVTQTPRYLIKTRGQQVTLSCSPISGHRSVSWYQQTPGQGLQFLFEYFSETQRNKGNFPGRFSGRQFSNSRSEMNVSTLELGDSALYLCASSPEFLSGAEYNEQFFGPGTRLTVL.

The chain joins TRBV11-3 to TRBJ2-5; tentative D call: TRBD1 (5 bases). CDR1 and CDR2 (germline): SGHNT, YENEEA. The V end was cut by 4 bases, the J end by 0 bases, with 9 bases between. The CDR3 is made up of 14 amino acids. CDR3 nucleotide sequence: TGTGCCAGCAGCTCGAGACAGTACCAAGAGACCCAGTACTTC. It codes for CASSSRQYQETQYF.